A single T cell receptor (beta chain) is shown here with its context. In its sample, this clone was seen a few times. No antigen is known for it. Base qualities are not at hand, and no much larger clone is one base apart. Collaborating institutions collected whole blood in K2EDTA tubes following their own protocols. For TCRbeta analysis, collaborators shipped samples in one of three forms: frozen whole blood, isolated PBMCs, or DNA extracted from either of those sample types. These data come from a study of blood T cell repertoires in COVID-19 (dated by TCRdb to the early 2020s). Study-wide context: Samples covering the acute and convalescent phases of COVID-19 were provided by collaborators in the United States, Italy and Spain. Where HLA class I and class II types were available, the types were taken from metadata supplied by the sample provider, not from assay-based typing. The dataset comprised deeply sampled blood TCRbeta repertoires from subjects exposed to, actively infected with, or recovered from COVID-19. The samples were drawn from the first 160 participants of the ongoing ImmuneRACE study and from 1,254 subjects provided by 6 global collaborators. Nearly every sample came with metadata listing a de-identified subject ID, COVID-19 status, age in years and sex. The prospective study material was composed of cDNA or gDNA derived from T cells, B-cell-depleted T cells, or PBMCs. The repertoires were made available in a free public database intended to serve as a resource for research on the immune response to SARS-CoV-2. Findings and caveats that apply to the study as a whole: How much clinical and demographic metadata was included differed by source and by participant, and the metadata was provided uncurated.

The CDR3, from cysteine to phenylalanine, totals 15 residues. Solely the CDR3 DNA is kept, with 45 bases framed from the first base. Trimming accounts for 5 bases at V and 2 bases at J, while the number of junction bases matched to no gene is 7. The germline V gene (reference sequence) provides CDR1 LNHNV and CDR2 YYDKDF. The immunoSEQ Assay, a bias-controlled multiplex PCR, was used to amplify TCRbeta CDR3 regions from genomic DNA. As for the original processing: Nucleated cell counts per sample were estimated from amplification of reference gene primers within the assay. To quantify the absolute abundance of each unique TCRbeta CDR3 rearrangement, sequence reads were collapsed and filtered. For each sample, productive Simpson clonality was calculated as the square root of Simpson's diversity index across productive rearrangements. TCRdb stores this immuneACCESS table with in-frame sequences only. Part of the clones is absent; in the studies checked, under half of the shortfall reflects unresolved V genes, and no reason is known for the rest. V and J calls and clone size come straight from that table; D and trimming were deduced from the DNA. The sample table holds over 85,000 clones, of which roughly three quarters were seen once. The top ten constitute approximately 24% of the sample.

The rearrangement combines TRBV15 with TRBJ2-7, with TRBD2 matching 9 junction bases. The TCR sequence derives from a human donor in a cohort sampled during active COVID-19. Sequences were obtained from peripheral blood. The CDR3 loop reads CATSPRAGGTYEQYF. Here is the DNA: TGTGCCACCAGCCCGAGGGCGGGAGGGACCTACGAGCAGTACTTC.